The following is a T cell receptor (beta chain) sequence with its context. The data derive from a study of blood T cell repertoires in COVID-19. Study at large: Acute and convalescent COVID-19 specimens originated in the United States, Italy and Spain. PBMCs, B-cell-depleted T cells, or T cells provided the cDNA or gDNA that made up the material.

Under the authors' procedure: Reference gene primer amplification in the assay estimated nucleated cell counts. Repertoires were generated with immunoSEQ multiplex PCR, while TCRdb's copy carries only in-frame clones and drops some. The V and J calls and the clone size are those of that table, but D and trimming were determined from the DNA. The sample yields about 150,000 clones, 65% to 90% seen once. CDR1 MNHEY and CDR2 SVGAGI come from the germline V gene. Trimming pared 6 bases from V and 6 bases from J, leaving 11 bases between. The CDR3 runs to 12 residues. Sequencing was performed on peripheral blood. This TCR was recovered from a woman aged 50 to 60 in a cohort sampled during active or convalescent COVID-19. This chain uses TRBV6-5 with TRBJ1-2, with D uncertain. CDR3: CASRGRRDGYTF. The CDR3 coding sequence is TGTGCCAGCAGGGGCCGGAGGGATGGCTACACCTTC.